Below are 17 T cell receptor beta chains sequenced from a single sample in a study of control samples from healthy donors and cancer patients. Method: immunoSEQ multiplex PCR; TCRdb's copy keeps in-frame clones and lacks some. The table has some 140,000 clones, around 94% seen once. The sequencing input was PBMCs. These TCRs come from a man in his sixties with colorectal cancer.

The chain uses TRBV21-1 and TRBJ1-1; the table's D call, TRBD1, has no DNA check behind it. TRBV21-1 is a pseudogene segment. The CDR3 loop spans 9 amino acids. The CDR3: CASSPPGPF. The CDR3 DNA follows: TGTGCCAGCAGCCCTCCAGGGCCTTTT.

The chain combines TRBV11-2 with TRBJ2-1; the D is unclear. Germline V gives CDR1 SGHAT, CDR2 FQNNGV. The V end was cut by 4 bases, the J end by 14 bases, with 12 bases between. This CDR3 is 11 amino acids long. CDR3 bases: TGTGCCAGCAGCTCCATTTATAGGAAGTTCTTC. It is translated as CASSSIYRKFF.

This rearrangement joins TRBV9 to TRBJ1-3; D unresolved. Germline CDR1 reads SGDLS; CDR2 reads YYNGEE. The CDR3 runs 15 residues. The ends were cut back, 0 bases at V and 3 bases at J, with 10 bases in the middle. CDR3 sequence: CASSVATGNGNTIYF. In nucleotides, the CDR3 is TGTGCCAGCAGCGTAGCTACGGGGAATGGAAACACCATATATTTT.

The chain is built from TRBV30 and TRBJ2-7, with 10 bases lining up with TRBD1. The length of the CDR3 is 14 residues. After removal of 1 base from V and 1 base from J, the junction contained 1 base not matched to a gene. Germline CDR1 and CDR2: GTSNPN and SVGIG (reference sequence). The CDR3 reads CAWSEGQGSYEQYF. The CDR3 DNA is TGTGCCTGGAGTGAGGGACAGGGGTCCTACGAGCAGTACTTC.

The table lists this clone with a count of one. CDR3 in amino acids: CAWSHQWSDGYTF. The CDR3 region has the DNA TGTGCCTGGAGCCACCAGTGGTCTGATGGCTACACCTTC. J is TRBJ1-2 and V is TRBV30; D is unresolved. The V end lost 3 bases, the J end lost 6 bases, and 14 bases lay between the germline ends. The CDR3 contains 13 residues. Per germline, CDR1 GTSNPN and CDR2 SVGIG (reference sequence).

V gene TRBV19 combines with J gene TRBJ2-7; tentative D call: TRBD1 (6 bases). Trimming pared 6 bases from V and 4 bases from J, leaving 16 bases between. CDR1 is LNHDA, CDR2 SQIVND, per germline (reference sequence). The CDR3 covers 14 residues. CDR3 sequence reads: CASSPETGPYEQYF. Here the CDR3 DNA reads TGTGCCAGTAGCCCCGAGACAGGACCATACGAGCAGTACTTC.

The chain recombines TRBV6-1 with TRBJ1-1; D may be TRBD1 (5 bases). Germline assignment: CDR1 MNHNS and CDR2 SASEGT. V was trimmed by 6 bases and J by 13 bases, leaving 18 bases between them. There are 12 residues in the CDR3. CDR3 in DNA: TGTGCCAGCAGCCCCGGTGGGGGATATGTTTTCTTT. Its translation: CASSPGGGYVFF.

This sequence joins TRBV3-1 (or the pseudogene TRBV3-2) and TRBJ2-3, with TRBD2 matching 13 bases. The ends lost 5 bases at V and 2 bases at J; junction bases unmatched: 1. This CDR3 is built from 15 residues. Germline CDR1 LGHDT, CDR2 YNNKEL (reference sequence). For the CDR3, the DNA is TGTGCCAGCAGCGGACTAGCGGGGGACACAGATACGCAGTATTTT. Residues: CASSGLAGDTDTQYF.

V is TRBV29-1 and J is TRBJ1-1; the D gene is possibly TRBD1 (5 bases). CDR1 is SQVTM, CDR2 ANQGSEA, per germline. V was cut by 3 bases and J by 0 bases, with 14 bases left in between. The CDR3 is 15 amino acids. The CDR3: CSVEGGVDMNTEAFF. The CDR3, as DNA: TGCAGCGTTGAGGGGGGGGTTGACATGAACACTGAAGCTTTCTTT.

The genes are TRBV5-1 and TRBJ2-2; 8 nucleotides align to TRBD2. CDR1 and CDR2 (germline): SGHRS, YFSETQ. Losses at the gene ends were 4 bases for V and 5 bases for J; bases not matched to a gene: 7. The CDR3 runs to 15 residues. Here the CDR3 DNA reads TGCGCCAGCAGCACAGAGGCTAGCGGGACCGGGGAGCTGTTTTTT. Amino acids: CASSTEASGTGELFF.

This chain uses TRBV10-3 with TRBJ1-6; maybe TRBD1 (5 bases). Trimming took off 5 bases at V and 0 bases at J, with 8 bases between the two ends. CDR1 and CDR2 from the germline V gene are ENHRY and SYGVKD. This CDR3 has 15 amino acids. CDR3 bases: TGTGCCATCAGTCAGGGCTCCTCCTATAATTCACCCCTCCACTTT. Its translation is CAISQGSSYNSPLHF.

The chain recombines TRBV6-4 with TRBJ2-2, with TRBD2 matching over 10 bases. J was trimmed by 7 bases and V by 6 bases; bases with no gene match: 8. Germline V gene data show CDR1 as MRHNA and CDR2 as SNTAGT. The CDR3 consists of 15 residues. The CDR3 is CASSASGGAFGELFF. The CDR3 DNA follows: TGTGCCAGCAGCGCCAGCGGGGGGGCCTTCGGGGAGCTGTTTTTT.

This chain links TRBV15 with TRBJ1-6; D call uncertain. The germline gives CDR1 LNHNV, CDR2 YYDKDF (reference sequence). The CDR3 extends over 14 amino acids. Trimming cost V 4 bases and J 6 bases, with 10 bases left between them. This chain's CDR3 is CATSIRLPNSPLHF. CDR3 nucleotides: TGTGCCACCAGCATCAGGCTTCCTAATTCACCCCTCCACTTT.

V gene TRBV14 combines with J gene TRBJ1-2, with D tentatively TRBD1 (5 bases). Germline V CDR1 and CDR2: SGHDN, FVKESK. V dropped 7 bases and J dropped 2 bases, with 23 bases sitting between them. The CDR3 runs to 17 residues. In DNA, the CDR3 is TGTGCCAGCAACCTAGACATGGGTGGGGCGGGGAACTATGGCTACACCTTC. Translated: CASNLDMGGAGNYGYTF.

The chain joins TRBV6-5 to TRBJ2-3, with a possible D match to TRBD2 (6 bases). Per germline, CDR1 MNHEY and CDR2 SVGAGI. CDR3 length: 15 residues. The germline V and J ends were trimmed by 7 bases and 3 bases, with 17 bases remaining between them. The CDR3 is CASTAGHGGTDTQYF. The CDR3 nucleotides read TGTGCCAGCACCGCTGGCCACGGGGGTACAGATACGCAGTATTTT.

The rearrangement uses TRBV27 and TRBJ1-6, with D uncertain. CDR1 is MNHEY and CDR2 is SMNVEV in the germline V gene (reference sequence). The CDR3 has 14 residues. Trimming cost V 6 bases and J 4 bases, with 10 bases left between them. The CDR3: CASRAGGYNSPLHF. For the CDR3, the DNA is TGTGCCAGCAGAGCGGGAGGGTATAATTCACCCCTCCACTTT.

V is TRBV5-1 and J is TRBJ1-1; weak D call: TRBD1 (6 bases). Germline V lookup: CDR1 SGHRS, CDR2 YFSETQ. Trimming removed 3 bases at V and 0 bases at J, with 12 bases between. This CDR3 is built from 15 residues. The CDR3 region has the DNA TGCGCCAGCAGCTCCGGACAGCTTATGAACACTGAAGCTTTCTTT. Translated, it gives CASSSGQLMNTEAFF.